What follows are 8 T cell receptor beta chains derived from one specimen sequenced in a study of cytomegalovirus exposure and HLA in healthy donors. Only in-frame clones appear in the TCRdb table, and some are missing; sequencing was by immunoSEQ multiplex PCR. Among some 140,000 clones listed, around four fifths were seen once. The sample comprised PBMCs. The receptor set was obtained from a woman in her twenties or thirties in good health and CMV-seronegative.

The chain recombines TRBV6-5 with TRBJ1-1, with D tentatively TRBD1 (6 bases). Germline values: CDR1 MNHEY, CDR2 SVGAGI. CDR3 length: 15 residues. Trimming pared 5 bases from V and 0 bases from J, leaving 13 bases between. DNA of the CDR3: TGTGCCAGCAGTGGAAGGACAGACATGAACACTGAAGCTTTCTTT. This codes for CASSGRTDMNTEAFF.

The chain joins TRBV6-5 to TRBJ1-6; D is perhaps TRBD1 (5 bases). The CDR3 has 12 amino acids. V gave up 8 bases and J gave up 10 bases, with 12 bases separating them. CDR1 MNHEY and CDR2 SVGAGI come from the germline V gene. This CDR3 is CASADRGSPLHF. The CDR3 DNA reads as TGTGCCAGCGCCGACCGGGGGTCACCCCTCCACTTT.

The chain has TRBV19 and TRBJ2-1; 9 bases are shared with TRBD1. The CDR3 has 13 residues. The germline V gene has CDR1 LNHDA and CDR2 SQIVND (reference sequence). V was pared by 2 bases and J by 12 bases, with 5 bases of the junction left unmatched. This CDR3 is CASSIKDRGRQFF. The CDR3 nucleotides are TGTGCCAGTAGTATAAAGGACAGGGGAAGGCAGTTCTTC.

The V gene is TRBV18, the J gene TRBJ1-6; D unclear. Trimming took off 1 base at V and 7 bases at J, with 11 bases between the two ends. The germline CDR1 and CDR2 sequences are KGHSH and LQKENI. The CDR3 contains 15 residues. DNA for the CDR3: TGTGCCAGCTCACCACAGGGTAGAGGGAATTCACCCCTCCACTTT. Translating gives CASSPQGRGNSPLHF.

This sequence joins TRBV7-2 and TRBJ2-7; 8 bases align to TRBD1. J gave up 4 bases and V 5 bases, and 10 bases lay outside the gene matches. Germline values: CDR1 SGHTA, CDR2 FQGNSA. The CDR3 runs to 15 residues. DNA for the CDR3: TGTGCCAGCAGCCAAGTAGGACAGGGAGGTTACGAGCAGTACTTC. As protein: CASSQVGQGGYEQYF.

This sequence joins TRBV7-3 and TRBJ2-1; 9 bases match TRBD2. This CDR3 has 15 residues. Losses at the gene ends were 2 bases for V and 2 bases for J; bases not matched to a gene: 1. Looked up from germline, CDR1 is SGHTA and CDR2 is FQGTGA. The CDR3: CASSLGGGAYNEQFF. The CDR3 bases are TGTGCCAGCAGCTTAGGCGGGGGGGCCTACAATGAGCAGTTCTTC.

In this sample, this clone turned up a few times. The rearrangement joins TRBV5-5 to TRBJ1-1; weak D call: TRBD1 (5 bases). CDR1 is SGHKS and CDR2 is YYEKEE in the germline V gene (reference sequence). The CDR3 runs 14 residues. Trimming removed 5 bases from V and 0 bases from J, with 11 bases in between. The CDR3 sequence: CASSLGLLNTEAFF. Here the CDR3 DNA reads TGTGCCAGCAGTCTGGGACTCCTGAACACTGAAGCTTTCTTT.

The genes are TRBV28 and TRBJ2-1; D perhaps matches TRBD2 (6 bases). The CDR3 covers 14 residues. V lost 3 bases and J 2 bases, leaving 8 bases between the germline ends. CDR1 is MDHEN, CDR2 SYDVKM, per germline. The CDR3 reads CASSFPGAYNEQFF. The CDR3 DNA sequence: TGTGCCAGCAGTTTTCCGGGGGCCTACAATGAGCAGTTCTTC.